These 21 T cell receptor beta chains were all obtained from the same sample, sequenced in a study of identical twins. TCRdb re-analysed the 5' RACE reads in MiXCR, keeping a single row per CDR3 protein. This sample has roughly 490,000 distinct CDR3 sequences; over 11% occur once, and the top ten carry about 0.94%. These sequences were also reported in another study, on yellow fever vaccine responses in identical twins.

The sample consisted of CD4+ T cells sorted from blood. Receptor source: a woman between 18 and 30 years old in good health.

Ten or more counts support this clonotype. The rearrangement joins TRBV28 to TRBJ1-6; the D is unclear. Germline CDR1 and CDR2: MDHEN and SYDVKM. There are 14 residues in the CDR3. V was trimmed by 5 bases and J by 7 bases, leaving 12 bases between them. The DNA for the CDR3 is TGTGCCAGCAGTCCCAGCGTGGGGAATTCACCCCTCCACTTT. The encoded protein is CASSPSVGNSPLHF. Variable domain in full (rest from reference TRBV28 and TRBJ1-6): DVKVTQSSRYLVKRTGEKVFLECVQDMDHENMFWYRQDPGLGLRLIYFSYDVKMKEKGDIPEGYSVSREKKERFSLILESASTNQTSMYLCASSPSVGNSPLHFGNGTRLTVT.

The table lists this clonotype with many counts. J is TRBJ2-2 and V is TRBV21-1; the table assigns TRBD1, which was not confirmed against the DNA. TRBV21-1 is annotated as a pseudogene. The CDR3 is made up of 16 amino acids. The CDR3 region has the DNA TGTGCCAGCAGCAAATACGGGACAGGGAACACCGGGGAGCTGTTTTTT. This encodes CASSKYGTGNTGELFF.

This clonotype was detected many times. The DNA for the CDR3 is TGTGCCAGCAAGGGGACTCCCTCCTACAATGAGCAGTTCTTC. Translating gives CASKGTPSYNEQFF. The rearrangement uses TRBV28 and TRBJ2-1; tentative D call: TRBD2 (6 bases). CDR3 size: 14 residues. Trimming pared 7 bases from V and 0 bases from J, leaving 10 bases between. The germline CDR1 and CDR2 sequences are MDHEN and SYDVKM.

This chain links TRBV24-1 with TRBJ2-3, with TRBD2 matching 10 bases. This CDR3 contains 16 residues. CDR1 is KGHDR and CDR2 is SFDVKD in the germline V gene. The V gene end was trimmed by 5 bases and the J gene end by 4 bases; junction bases not matched to a gene: 8. DNA for the CDR3: TGTGCCACCAGTGCTCGAGGGCTAGCGGGAGCAGATACGCAGTATTTT. This gives the protein CATSARGLAGADTQYF.

This clonotype was recorded a few times. The rearrangement uses TRBV27 and TRBJ1-1; D unresolved. CDR1 is MNHEY and CDR2 is SMNVEV in the germline V gene (reference sequence). The CDR3 is made up of 14 amino acids. With 3 bases removed from V and 2 bases from J, the gap between germline ends came to 10 bases. This CDR3 is CASSFGVTNTEAFF. The CDR3 coding sequence is TGTGCCAGCAGTTTTGGGGTTACCAACACTGAAGCTTTCTTT.

This clonotype was detected a few times. This chain uses TRBV6-5 with TRBJ2-2, with unresolved D. The V end lost 2 bases, the J end lost 0 bases, and 7 bases lay between the germline ends. Germline loops: CDR1 MNHEY, CDR2 SVGAGI. The CDR3 sequence is 15 residues long. The CDR3 bases are TGTGCCAGCAGTTACCTGAATACGAACACCGGGGAGCTGTTTTTT. The encoded protein is CASSYLNTNTGELFF.

This clonotype has more than one count but fewer than ten. This chain uses TRBV20-1 with TRBJ2-5; D gene unclear. Trimming took off 1 base at V and 1 base at J, with 19 bases between the two ends. The CDR3 has 17 amino acids. The germline CDR1 and CDR2 sequences are DFQATT and SNEGSKA (reference sequence). Written as DNA, the CDR3 is TGCAGTGCTAGAGGGTTCCGGCAGGCGGAAGTCCAAGAGACCCAGTACTTC. The encoded protein is CSARGFRQAEVQETQYF.

The sample holds many counts of this clonotype. V gene TRBV7-2 combines with J gene TRBJ1-1; 7 positions match TRBD1. CDR1 is SGHTA, CDR2 FQGNSA, per germline. This CDR3 is 14 amino acids long. V shed 4 bases, J shed 4 bases, and the junction held 6 bases outside the gene matches. As DNA, the CDR3 is TGTGCCAGCAGCTCAAGCAGGGGGATCACTGAAGCTTTCTTT. The encoded protein is CASSSSRGITEAFF. Full variable domain (remainder filled in from reference TRBV7-2 and TRBJ1-1): GAGVSQSPSNKVTEKGKDVELRCDPISGHTALYWYRQSLGQGLEFLIYFQGNSAPDKSGLPSDRFSAERTGGSVSTLTIQRTQQEDSAVYLCASSSSRGITEAFFGQGTRLTVV.

A few counts support this clonotype. The gene calls are TRBV7-2 and TRBJ2-7; 7 nucleotides match TRBD2. V dropped 6 bases and J dropped 1; count of bases not matched to a gene: 9. This CDR3 comprises 15 residues. Germline CDR1 is SGHTA and CDR2 is FQGNSA. The CDR3 coding sequence is TGTGCCAGCAGTACTGACCTAGCGGTATCCTACGAGCAGTACTTC. It translates to CASSTDLAVSYEQYF.

The rearrangement joins TRBV7-9 to TRBJ2-2; D remains unclear. V was shortened by 5 bases and J by 1 base, with 8 bases between the two germline ends. CDR3 length: 14 amino acids. The germline CDR1 and CDR2 sequences are SEHNR and FQNEAQ (reference sequence). The DNA for the CDR3 is TGTGCCAGCAGCGCCAACAGGAACACCGGGGAGCTGTTTTTT. Protein sequence: CASSANRNTGELFF.

This clonotype was found a few times. The chain combines TRBV6-4 with TRBJ1-1, with D maybe TRBD1 (5 bases). The CDR3 is 13 residues long. The germline V gene has CDR1 MRHNA and CDR2 SNTAGT. Trimming took off 6 bases at V and 3 bases at J, with 11 bases between the two ends. The CDR3 DNA is TGTGCCAGCAGGGACGGGGCTTACACTGAAGCTTTCTTT. It translates to CASRDGAYTEAFF.

This chain joins TRBV5-1 and TRBJ2-2; the match to TRBD2 covers 13 bases. V shed 2 bases, J shed 5 bases, and the junction held 6 bases outside the gene matches. Germline V CDR1 and CDR2: SGHRS, YFSETQ. The CDR3 runs 17 residues. The CDR3 bases are TGCGCCAGCAGCTTTGGGACTAGCGGGGTGCCGACCGGGGAGCTGTTTTTT. Residues: CASSFGTSGVPTGELFF. Filled out from reference TRBV5-1 and TRBJ2-2, the complete variable domain reads KAGVTQTPRYLIKTRGQQVTLSCSPISGHRSVSWYQQTPGQGLQFLFEYFSETQRNKGNFPGRFSGRQFSNSRSEMNVSTLELGDSALYLCASSFGTSGVPTGELFFGEGSRLTVL.

The chain joins TRBV20-1 to TRBJ2-7; the D call may be TRBD1 or TRBD2 (5 bases each). Germline V CDR1 and CDR2: DFQATT, SNEGSKA (reference sequence). The CDR3 loop spans 13 amino acids. The V end lost 6 bases, the J end lost 3 bases, and 15 bases lay between the germline ends. The CDR3 sequence is CSAPGTAHYEQYF. The CDR3 nucleotides are TGCAGTGCCCCCGGGACGGCACACTACGAGCAGTACTTC.

The V and J genes are TRBV3-1 and TRBJ2-3; D not resolved. The CDR3 contains 17 residues. V lost 1 base to trimming and J lost 0 bases, with 14 bases between them. The V gene's germline CDR1 is LGHDT and CDR2 YNNKEL (reference sequence). The CDR3 DNA is TGTGCCAGCAGCCAAGTACGGTCCACCCTAAGCACAGATACGCAGTATTTT. It encodes CASSQVRSTLSTDTQYF.

The V and J genes are TRBV30 and TRBJ1-2; 12 nucleotides match TRBD1. CDR3 length: 19 residues. Germline lookup yields CDR1 GTSNPN and CDR2 SVGIG (reference sequence). Trimming at V came to 2 bases and at J to 4 bases, leaving 17 bases not matched to a gene. The CDR3 DNA reads as TGTGCCTGGAGTCCAACCCGCCGGGACAGGGGGCAGGATTTCTATGGCTACACCTTC. It translates to CAWSPTRRDRGQDFYGYTF.

This clonotype has just a few counts. The rearrangement joins TRBV24-1 to TRBJ2-5, with 9 positions matching TRBD1. CDR1 is KGHDR and CDR2 is SFDVKD in the germline V gene. The junction had 7 bases not matched to a gene; V was cut back by 7 bases and J by 5 bases. This CDR3 has 14 amino acids. CDR3 protein: CATSGQGTVETQYF. CDR3 nucleotides: TGTGCCACCAGCGGACAGGGGACTGTGGAGACCCAGTACTTC.

This clonotype was counted a single time. The rearrangement uses TRBV10-3 and TRBJ2-7; 8 positions agree with TRBD1. CDR1 is ENHRY and CDR2 is SYGVKD in the germline V gene. The CDR3 loop spans 11 amino acids. J lost 5 bases, V lost 8 bases, and 2 bases had no gene match. CDR3 sequence: CAIATGDEQYF. The CDR3 DNA reads as TGTGCCATCGCGACAGGGGACGAGCAGTACTTC.

The genes are TRBV10-2 and TRBJ2-3, with a tentative D call TRBD1 (5 bases). This CDR3 comprises 12 residues. V gave up 6 bases and J gave up 5 bases, with 9 bases separating them. The germline V gene encodes CDR1 WSHSY and CDR2 SAAADI. Here the CDR3 DNA reads TGCGCCAGCAGGGGGCCCCAAGATACGCAGTATTTT. Residues: CASRGPQDTQYF.

The sample holds many counts of this clonotype. The chain links TRBV7-2 to TRBJ2-1; no clear D. V was cut by 3 bases and J by 13 bases, with 16 bases left in between. The CDR3 runs to 13 residues. Germline V gene data show CDR1 as SGHTA and CDR2 as FQGNSA. The CDR3 reads CASSFLQSFGQFF. The DNA for the CDR3 is TGTGCCAGCAGCTTCCTACAGAGCTTTGGACAGTTCTTC.

The V call is TRBV11-2, the J call TRBJ1-6, with D perhaps matching TRBD1 (5 bases). The CDR3 is 16 residues long. The V gene lost 5 bases and the J gene lost 6 bases, with 17 bases spanning the gap. CDR1 is SGHAT, CDR2 FQNNGV, per germline. The CDR3 loop reads CASSISDSLFNSPLHF. In DNA, the CDR3 is TGTGCCAGCAGCATCTCCGACAGTCTCTTTAATTCACCCCTCCACTTT.

Of note for this clonotype: A junction boundary mismatches the germline segment, possibly from a read error. This chain joins TRBV12-3 or TRBV12-4 and TRBJ1-6; D is perhaps TRBD1 (5 bases). The CDR3 is 14 amino acids. CDR3 loop: CASSGDRDNSPLHF. CDR3 sequence (DNA): TGCGCCAGCAGCGGGGACCGGGATAATTCACCCCTCCACTTT.